This entry lists 13 T cell receptor beta chains sequenced from one sample in a study of blood T cell repertoires in COVID-19. Repertoires were generated with immunoSEQ multiplex PCR, while TCRdb's copy carries only in-frame clones and drops some. The data contain some 45,000 clones, approximately 86% of them singletons. Sequenced: peripheral blood. The receptors originated from a man aged 60 to 75 with active COVID-19.

The chain is built from TRBV4-1 and TRBJ2-7; TRBD2 agrees at 12 bases. V lost 3 bases and J lost 2; bases outside the gene matches: 5. There are 16 residues in the CDR3. The V gene's germline CDR1 is MGHRA and CDR2 YSYEKL. CDR3 amino acids: CASSQELAGGTYEQYF. CDR3 nucleotides: TGCGCCAGCAGCCAGGAGCTAGCGGGAGGGACCTACGAGCAGTACTTC.

This chain connects TRBV5-8 to TRBJ2-7, with 9 bases lining up with TRBD1. The length of the CDR3 is 15 residues. The V and J ends lost 4 bases and 3 bases, in that order; junction bases with no gene match: 8. Germline CDR1 reads SGHTS; CDR2 reads YDEGEE. CDR3 residues: CASSALQGAHYEQYF. CDR3 coding DNA: TGTGCCAGCAGCGCGCTACAGGGGGCGCACTACGAGCAGTACTTC. Complete variable domain (other parts from reference TRBV5-8 and TRBJ2-7): EAGVTQSPTHLIKTRGQQATLRCSPISGHTSVYWYQQALGLGLQFLLWYDEGEERNRGNFPPRFSGRQFPNYSSELNVNALELEDSALYLCASSALQGAHYEQYFGPGTRLTVT.

The V call is TRBV4-3, the J call TRBJ2-7; D call uncertain. Germline V gene sequence: CDR1 LGHNA, CDR2 YSLEER. V was cut by 4 bases and J by 3 bases, with 16 bases left in between. The length of the CDR3 is 15 residues. As DNA, the CDR3 is TGCGCCAGCAGCCCCTCGGAAACACGGGTCTACGAGCAGTACTTC. It yields the protein CASSPSETRVYEQYF.

The CDR3 region is CASSQRDSRMNTEAFF. DNA of the CDR3: TGCGCCAGCAGCCAGAGGGACAGCCGAATGAACACTGAAGCTTTCTTT. This rearrangement joins TRBV4-1 to TRBJ1-1, with 7 bases fitting TRBD1. This CDR3 spans 16 amino acids. Germline CDR1 reads MGHRA; CDR2 reads YSYEKL. J lost 0 bases, V lost 3 bases, and 7 bases had no gene match.

The chain joins TRBV7-8 to TRBJ2-2; D might be TRBD1 (6 bases). V lost 2 bases, J lost 6 bases, and 10 bases lay in between. The CDR3 has 14 amino acids. Germline CDR1 SGHVS, CDR2 FQNEAQ. As DNA, the CDR3 is TGTGCCAGCAGCTTAACCAGGGGAGCCGGGGAGCTGTTTTTT. Translated: CASSLTRGAGELFF.

The chain has TRBV30 and TRBJ1-1, with a possible D match to TRBD1 (6 bases). Per germline, CDR1 GTSNPN and CDR2 SVGIG (reference sequence). V lost 2 bases to trimming and J lost 5 bases, with 15 bases between them. The CDR3 runs 14 residues. In DNA, the CDR3 is TGTGCCTGGAGTCCTACTCGAGGGGGAACTGAAGCTTTCTTT. Its protein is CAWSPTRGGTEAFF.

This chain uses TRBV12-3 or TRBV12-4 with TRBJ1-2; D ambiguous. V dropped 3 bases and J dropped 8 bases, with 10 bases sitting between them. The CDR3 has 12 residues. The CDR3 region is CASSFGRGGYTF. The CDR3 DNA reads TGTGCCAGCAGTTTTGGCAGAGGGGGCTACACCTTC.

This chain connects TRBV7-2 to TRBJ1-3; no reliable D call. Trimming removed 1 base from V and 3 bases from J, with 13 bases in between. CDR3 length: 16 residues. Germline assignment: CDR1 SGHTA and CDR2 FQGNSA. The CDR3 DNA reads TGTGCCAGCAGCTTAGATACAGCACGAAATGGAAACACCATATATTTT. The encoded protein is CASSLDTARNGNTIYF.

The J gene is TRBJ2-2, the V gene TRBV19; 10 bases align to TRBD1. V was pared by 3 bases and J by 3 bases, with 4 bases of the junction left unmatched. CDR1 is LNHDA, CDR2 SQIVND, per germline (reference sequence). This CDR3 comprises 16 residues. The CDR3, as DNA: TGTGCCAGTAGTATCCGGACAGGGGGGTACACCGGGGAGCTGTTTTTT. Its translation: CASSIRTGGYTGELFF.

J is TRBJ2-5 and V is TRBV28, with 10 positions matching TRBD1. From germline, CDR1 is MDHEN and CDR2 SYDVKM. The CDR3 length is 19 residues. V lost 2 bases, J lost 3 bases, and 15 bases stayed unmatched. CDR3 nucleotide sequence: TGTGCCAGCAGTTTAGATCGAATGTTCGGGACAGGGGACAAAGAGACCCAGTACTTC. Protein product: CASSLDRMFGTGDKETQYF. Supplemented by reference TRBV28 and TRBJ2-5, the full variable domain reads DVKVTQSSRYLVKRTGEKVFLECVQDMDHENMFWYRQDPGLGLRLIYFSYDVKMKEKGDIPEGYSVSREKKERFSLILESASTNQTSMYLCASSLDRMFGTGDKETQYFGPGTRLLVL.

The chain carries TRBV7-2 and TRBJ2-1; 8 bases agree with TRBD2. Trimming took 0 bases from V and 5 from J; bases not matched to a gene: 9. Germline V lookup: CDR1 SGHTA, CDR2 FQGNSA. The CDR3 has 17 residues. CDR3 coding DNA: TGTGCCAGCAGCTTAGCGAGCCTCGCGGGGGGACACAATGAGCAGTTCTTC. As protein: CASSLASLAGGHNEQFF.

The chain is built from TRBV28 and TRBJ2-3; 7 bases agree with TRBD2. The length of the CDR3 is 16 residues. Unmatched junction bases numbered 11, after V lost 4 bases and J lost 4 bases. Germline V CDR1 and CDR2: MDHEN, SYDVKM. Here the CDR3 DNA reads TGTGCCAGCAGTTCTAGAGGAGCGGGACGCCCAGATACGCAGTATTTT. Translation gives CASSSRGAGRPDTQYF.

Note on this clone: The sample holds other DNA sequences that translate to the same CDR3. V usage is TRBV5-1 and J usage is TRBJ2-5; D remains unclear. V was clipped by 4 bases and J by 5 bases, with 9 bases between them. Germline values: CDR1 SGHRS, CDR2 YFSETQ. The CDR3 totals 12 residues. This CDR3 reads CASSLALETQYF. CDR3 DNA sequence: TGCGCCAGCAGCCTCGCGTTGGAGACCCAGTACTTC.